The 27 T cell receptor beta chains reported below all come from one sample, sequenced in a study of Graves' ophthalmopathy and Graves' hyperthyroidism. RNA served as the template for amplifying TCR beta CDR3 regions. First-round RT-PCR relied on HTBI primers, and a second-round multiplex PCR came next. TCRdb reprocessed the multiplex PCR reads with MiXCR, giving one entry per CDR3 protein. The profile shows approximately 160,000 distinct CDR3 sequences, approximately 40% of them singletons. The sample was peripheral blood. The receptors stem from a man aged 30 to 45 with Graves' ophthalmopathy.

This clonotype was seen at least ten times. The genes are TRBV6-5 and TRBJ1-5; TRBD1 matches 8 bases. Germline lookup yields CDR1 MNHEY and CDR2 SVGAGI. V lost 0 bases and J lost 2; bases outside the gene matches: 6. CDR3 length equals 17 residues. The CDR3 nucleotides are TGTGCCAGCAGTTACTCGGTTGGGACAGGTGGCAATCAGCCCCAGCATTTT. This translates into CASSYSVGTGGNQPQHF.

This clonotype has just one count. J is TRBJ2-7 and V is TRBV7-8, with 12 positions matching TRBD2. Germline CDR1 is SGHVS and CDR2 is FQNEAQ. This CDR3 region has 16 residues. The V gene end was trimmed by 5 bases and the J gene end by 4 bases; junction bases not matched to a gene: 9. In DNA, the CDR3 is TGTGCCAGCAGCCTAGGACTAGCGGGAACGCCTTACGAGCAGTACTTC. Translating gives CASSLGLAGTPYEQYF.

The V call is TRBV7-2, the J call TRBJ1-1, with unresolved D. The V end was cut by 5 bases, the J end by 2 bases, with 15 bases between. This CDR3 region has 15 residues. Germline lookup yields CDR1 SGHTA and CDR2 FQGNSA. Written as DNA, the CDR3 is TGTGCCAGCAGCCCCTTCGGCGGAACCAACACTGAAGCTTTCTTT. Amino acids: CASSPFGGTNTEAFF.

In this sample, this clonotype turned up many times. The chain recombines TRBV7-9 with TRBJ1-5; a weak D match, TRBD1 (6 bases). Between the trimmed V and J ends, which lost 7 bases and 0 bases, there was a span of 28 bases. The germline V gene encodes CDR1 SEHNR and CDR2 FQNEAQ (reference sequence). The CDR3 covers 20 residues. CDR3 loop: CASTGRRTVYPKYSNQPQHF. CDR3 nucleotides: TGTGCCAGCACGGGGAGGCGGACAGTATATCCGAAGTATAGCAATCAGCCCCAGCATTTT.

This clonotype has ten or more counts. The chain uses TRBV6-5 and TRBJ1-1; D possibly corresponds to TRBD1 (6 bases). Germline lookup yields CDR1 MNHEY and CDR2 SVGAGI. The CDR3 extends over 17 amino acids. Trimming stripped 0 bases from V and 0 bases from J, with 14 bases between. CDR3 sequence (DNA): TGTGCCAGCAGTTACTCGCCATCGGCAGGGGTGAACACTGAAGCTTTCTTT. It specifies CASSYSPSAGVNTEAFF.

The rearrangement joins TRBV6-1 to TRBJ2-2; unclear D gene. CDR1 and CDR2 from the germline V gene are MNHNS and SASEGT. V was clipped by 8 bases and J by 0 bases, with 10 bases between them. The CDR3 spans 14 residues. The CDR3 DNA reads as TGTGCCAGCTTAGATGGGGCGAACACCGGGGAGCTGTTTTTT. It specifies CASLDGANTGELFF.

The gene calls are TRBV20-1 and TRBJ1-5; TRBD1 matches at 12 bases. The CDR3 consists of 16 residues. Germline lookup yields CDR1 DFQATT and CDR2 SNEGSKA (reference sequence). Unmatched junction bases numbered 5, after V lost 5 bases and J lost 0 bases. In DNA form, the CDR3 reads TGCAGTGCTTCTGGGACAGGGGGCAATAGCAATCAGCCCCAGCATTTT. The encoded protein is CSASGTGGNSNQPQHF.

The chain links TRBV6-5 to TRBJ2-2; no reliable D call. Germline assignment: CDR1 MNHEY and CDR2 SVGAGI. The CDR3 extends over 15 amino acids. Trimming pared 2 bases from V and 0 bases from J, leaving 7 bases between. CDR3 amino acids: CASSYTDSNTGELFF. CDR3 bases: TGTGCCAGCAGTTACACAGATTCGAACACCGGGGAGCTGTTTTTT.

This clonotype has at least ten counts. The chain employs TRBV7-2 and TRBJ2-7; TRBD1 matches 7 bases. The ends lost 3 bases at V and 3 bases at J; junction bases unmatched: 5. CDR1 and CDR2 from the germline V gene are SGHTA and FQGNSA. This CDR3 comprises 14 residues. CDR3 sequence reads: CASSLHRGDYEQYF. CDR3 in DNA: TGTGCCAGCAGCTTGCACAGGGGAGACTACGAGCAGTACTTC.

This clonotype came up many times. The chain's CDR3 is CASHGYTGELFF. CDR3 bases: TGTGCCAGCCACGGATACACCGGGGAGCTGTTTTTT. The rearrangement uses TRBV28 and TRBJ2-2, with no clear D. Looked up from germline, CDR1 is MDHEN and CDR2 is SYDVKM. CDR3 length equals 12 residues. V shed 8 bases and J shed 3 bases, with 7 bases lying between them.

Many counts were recorded for this clonotype. The J gene is TRBJ1-1, the V gene TRBV12-3 or TRBV12-4; no reliable D call. The CDR3 is 12 residues long. The V end lost 6 bases, the J end lost 0 bases, and 5 bases lay between the germline ends. CDR3 region: CASSHMNTEAFF. In DNA, the CDR3 is TGTGCCAGCAGCCATATGAACACTGAAGCTTTCTTT.

There are many counts of this clonotype. V is TRBV18 and J is TRBJ1-2; D ambiguous. Germline lookup yields CDR1 KGHSH and CDR2 LQKENI. The CDR3 has 14 residues. Trimming left V 3 bases short and J 4 bases short, with 12 bases between. CDR3 DNA: TGTGCCAGCTCACCGGAGGGTTCTGGCTATGGCTACACCTTC. It codes for CASSPEGSGYGYTF.

This clonotype was seen repeatedly, ten times or more. Relative to the germline gene, one junction end is altered; a read error may explain this. The genes are TRBV7-2 and TRBJ1-1, with D unresolved. The CDR3 is 14 amino acids. Germline V gene lookup returns CDR1 SGHTA and CDR2 FQGNSA. CDR3 in DNA: TGTGCCAGCAGCTTAACCCGGTCGGGCACTGAGGCTTTCTTT. As protein: CASSLTRSGTEAFF. The full variable domain, its missing parts supplied by reference TRBV7-2 and TRBJ1-1, is GAGVSQSPSNKVTEKGKDVELRCDPISGHTALYWYRQSLGQGLEFLIYFQGNSAPDKSGLPSDRFSAERTGGSVSTLTIQRTQQEDSAVYLCASSLTRSGTEAFFGQGTRLTVV.

The CDR3 region has the DNA TGCAGTGCTAGAGATGGTTATGAAAACACCATATATTTT. Translated, it gives CSARDGYENTIYF. The chain recombines TRBV20-1 with TRBJ1-3, with D hard to call. This CDR3 is built from 13 residues. Per the germline V gene, CDR1 is DFQATT and CDR2 is SNEGSKA (reference sequence). V gave up 0 bases and J gave up 6 bases, with 9 bases separating them.

The V gene is TRBV19, the J gene TRBJ1-1, with 8 bases fitting TRBD1. The V and J ends lost 5 bases and 6 bases, in that order; junction bases with no gene match: 11. The CDR3 contains 15 residues. Germline CDR1 reads LNHDA; CDR2 reads SQIVND (reference sequence). CDR3 nucleotide sequence: TGTGCCAGTAGTCGCCCCAGGGGGCTCGAAGCTGAAGCTTTCTTT. Its protein product is CASSRPRGLEAEAFF. The full variable domain, with the rest looked up from reference TRBV19 and TRBJ1-1, is DGGITQSPKYLFRKEGQNVTLSCEQNLNHDAMYWYRQDPGQGLRLIYYSQIVNDFQKGDIAEGYSVSREKKESFPLTVTSAQKNPTAFYLCASSRPRGLEAEAFFGQGTRLTVV.

This clonotype occurred many times. The V call is TRBV11-2, the J call TRBJ1-1; TRBD1 aligns across 7 bases. The germline V gene encodes CDR1 SGHAT and CDR2 FQNNGV. The CDR3 is made up of 14 amino acids. Trimming took 4 bases from V and 10 from J; bases not matched to a gene: 12. CDR3 in DNA: TGTGCCAGCAGCTCCACATGGTCGACAGGGTTAGCTTTCTTT. Amino acid sequence: CASSSTWSTGLAFF.

This clonotype has ten or more counts. V usage is TRBV28 and J usage is TRBJ2-5, with D maybe TRBD2 (7 bases). The V gene's germline CDR1 is MDHEN and CDR2 SYDVKM. The V end was cut by 5 bases, the J end by 1 base, with 20 bases between. The CDR3 extends over 17 amino acids. The CDR3 spells CASSRRRYGGLQETQYF. The CDR3 coding sequence is TGTGCCAGCAGTCGTCGGAGGTACGGGGGGCTCCAAGAGACCCAGTACTTC.

This clonotype was detected ten times or more. The chain combines TRBV6-1 with TRBJ2-2; no clear D gene. The CDR3 runs 9 residues. The germline CDR1 and CDR2 sequences are MNHNS and SASEGT. The V end lost 11 bases, the J end lost 8 bases, and 6 bases lay between the germline ends. The CDR3 DNA follows: TGTGCCCGCCCTGGGGAGCTGTTTTTT. As protein: CARPGELFF.

This clonotype occurred many times. This chain uses TRBV12-3 or TRBV12-4 with TRBJ2-5, with TRBD2 identical over 10 bases. V lost 2 bases, J lost 7 bases, and 4 bases stayed unmatched. This CDR3 spans 14 amino acids. This chain's CDR3 is CASSLLAGDGTQYF. CDR3 sequence (DNA): TGTGCCAGCAGTTTACTAGCGGGAGATGGGACCCAGTACTTC.

This clonotype was picked up many times. This rearrangement joins TRBV6-5 to TRBJ2-5; TRBD2 agrees at 11 bases. CDR1 and CDR2 from the germline V gene are MNHEY and SVGAGI. J was trimmed by 5 bases and V by 5 bases; bases with no gene match: 10. The CDR3 consists of 16 residues. The CDR3 region is CASSTTSGTGGETQYF. The DNA for the CDR3 is TGTGCCAGCAGTACGACTAGCGGGACCGGCGGGGAGACCCAGTACTTC.

The V gene is TRBV12-3 or TRBV12-4, the J gene TRBJ1-4; D remains ambiguous. The CDR3 totals 16 residues. V lost 0 bases, J lost 3 bases, and 11 bases lay in between. For the CDR3, the DNA is TGTGCCAGCAGTTTAGCGGTGTCGCTTGCTAATGAAAAACTGTTTTTT. Amino acid sequence: CASSLAVSLANEKLFF.

This clonotype was recorded many times. The CDR3 DNA sequence: TGCAGTGCTTGTCCCGGGACAGGGGATGCCAAAAACATTCAGTACTTC. This encodes CSACPGTGDAKNIQYF. The chain couples TRBV20-1 to TRBJ2-4; 10 bases align to TRBD1. J lost 1 base, V lost 5 bases, and 8 bases had no gene match. CDR1 and CDR2 from the germline V gene are DFQATT and SNEGSKA (reference sequence). This CDR3 region has 16 residues.

This clonotype was recorded at least ten times. The chain carries TRBV7-2 and TRBJ2-4; D possibly corresponds to TRBD1 (5 bases). Germline CDR1 and CDR2: SGHTA and FQGNSA. With 5 bases removed from V and 12 bases from J, the gap between germline ends came to 17 bases. CDR3 size: 13 residues. CDR3 sequence: CASSPPGRGSQYF. CDR3 coding DNA: TGTGCCAGCAGCCCGCCGGGTAGGGGCAGTCAGTACTTC.

In its sample, this clonotype was seen many times. The V call is TRBV12-3 or TRBV12-4, the J call TRBJ2-5; 7 bases line up with TRBD2. The CDR3 sequence is 15 residues long. The ends lost 5 bases at V and 2 bases at J; junction bases unmatched: 8. The CDR3 DNA reads as TGTGCCAGCAGTCAATCTAGCGGCCCACAAGAGACCCAGTACTTC. The encoded protein is CASSQSSGPQETQYF.

This clonotype was observed at least ten times. V usage is TRBV11-2 and J usage is TRBJ1-2; 7 bases are a match to TRBD1. Trimming at V came to 4 bases and at J to 13 bases, leaving 18 bases not matched to a gene. CDR3 length equals 15 residues. Per the germline V gene, CDR1 is SGHAT and CDR2 is FQNNGV. CDR3: CASSSYRGPLRRLTF. Written as DNA, the CDR3 is TGTGCCAGCAGCTCCTACAGGGGACCCCTCCGACGACTCACCTTC.

This clonotype appeared many times. This chain uses TRBV7-8 with TRBJ1-6; possible D gene TRBD1, 6 bases. Germline assignment: CDR1 SGHVS and CDR2 FQNEAQ. The CDR3 totals 16 residues. The germline V and J ends were trimmed by 0 bases and 6 bases, with 12 bases remaining between them. The CDR3 region has the DNA TGTGCCAGCAGCTTAGCCCGAGGGACAAGTAATTCACCCCTCCACTTT. As protein: CASSLARGTSNSPLHF.

This clonotype was picked up many times. The chain has TRBV29-1 and TRBJ1-5; TRBD1 aligns across 10 bases. The V gene end was trimmed by 7 bases and the J gene end by 6 bases; junction bases not matched to a gene: 9. Germline loops: CDR1 SQVTM, CDR2 ANQGSEA. The CDR3 contains 14 residues. The DNA for the CDR3 is TGCAGCGCCTCCCGGGGGGACAGGGGTCAGCCCCAGCATTTT. Encoded protein: CSASRGDRGQPQHF.